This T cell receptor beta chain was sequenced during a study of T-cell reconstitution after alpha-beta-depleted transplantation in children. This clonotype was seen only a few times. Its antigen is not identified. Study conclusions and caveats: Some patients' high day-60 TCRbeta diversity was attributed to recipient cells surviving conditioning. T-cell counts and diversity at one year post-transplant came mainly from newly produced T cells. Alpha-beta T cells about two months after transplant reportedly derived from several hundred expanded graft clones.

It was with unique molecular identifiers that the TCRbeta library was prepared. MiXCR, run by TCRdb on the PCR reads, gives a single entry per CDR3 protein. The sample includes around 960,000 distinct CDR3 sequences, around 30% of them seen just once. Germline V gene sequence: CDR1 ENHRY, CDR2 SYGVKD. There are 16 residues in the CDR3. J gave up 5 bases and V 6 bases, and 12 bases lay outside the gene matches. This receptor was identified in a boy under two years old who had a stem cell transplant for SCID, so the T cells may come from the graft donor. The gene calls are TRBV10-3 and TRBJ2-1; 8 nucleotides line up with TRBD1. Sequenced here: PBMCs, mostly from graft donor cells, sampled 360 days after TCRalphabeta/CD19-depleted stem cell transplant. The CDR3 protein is CAIRMGQGANHNEQFF. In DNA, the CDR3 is TGTGCCATCAGGATGGGGCAGGGGGCGAATCACAATGAGCAGTTCTTC.